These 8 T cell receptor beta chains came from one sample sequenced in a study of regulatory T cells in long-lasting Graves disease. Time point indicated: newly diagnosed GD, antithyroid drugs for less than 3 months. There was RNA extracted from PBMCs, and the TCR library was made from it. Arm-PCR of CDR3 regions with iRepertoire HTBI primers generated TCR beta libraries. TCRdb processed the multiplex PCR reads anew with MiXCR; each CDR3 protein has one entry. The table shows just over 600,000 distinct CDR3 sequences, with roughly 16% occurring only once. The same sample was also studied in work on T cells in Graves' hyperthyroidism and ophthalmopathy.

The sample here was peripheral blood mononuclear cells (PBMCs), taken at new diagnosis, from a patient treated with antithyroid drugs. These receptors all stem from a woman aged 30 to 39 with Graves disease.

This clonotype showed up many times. CDR3 in DNA: TGTGCCAGCACCTCGCCAGGGGGCAGTGGCTACACCTTC. It is translated as CASTSPGGSGYTF. V and J are TRBV27 and TRBJ1-2; the match to TRBD1 covers 8 bases. The CDR3 covers 13 residues. Losses at the gene ends were 7 bases for V and 7 bases for J; bases not matched to a gene: 8. Germline V lookup: CDR1 MNHEY, CDR2 SMNVEV (reference sequence).

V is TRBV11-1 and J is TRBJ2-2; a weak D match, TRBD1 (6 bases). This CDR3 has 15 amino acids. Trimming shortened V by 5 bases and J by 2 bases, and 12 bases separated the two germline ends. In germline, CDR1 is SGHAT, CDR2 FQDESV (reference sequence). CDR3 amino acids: CASSLRGVNTGELFF. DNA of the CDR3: TGTGCCAGCAGCCTCAGGGGAGTAAACACCGGGGAGCTGTTTTTT.

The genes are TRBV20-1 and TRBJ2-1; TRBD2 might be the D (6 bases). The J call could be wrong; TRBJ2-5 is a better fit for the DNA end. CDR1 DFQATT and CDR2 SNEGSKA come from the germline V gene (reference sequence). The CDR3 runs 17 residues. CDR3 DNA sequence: TGCAGTGCTAGTGTAACCTACCCCTGGAGGGGAATCGAGACCCAGTACTTC. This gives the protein CSASVTYPWRGIETQYF.

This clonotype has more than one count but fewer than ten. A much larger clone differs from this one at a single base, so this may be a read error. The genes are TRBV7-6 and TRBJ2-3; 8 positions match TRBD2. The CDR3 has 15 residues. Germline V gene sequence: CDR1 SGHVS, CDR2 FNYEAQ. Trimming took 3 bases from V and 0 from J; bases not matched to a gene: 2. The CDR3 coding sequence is TGTGCCAGCAGCTTTAGCGGGATGAGCACAGATACGCAGTATTTT. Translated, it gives CASSFSGMSTDTQYF.

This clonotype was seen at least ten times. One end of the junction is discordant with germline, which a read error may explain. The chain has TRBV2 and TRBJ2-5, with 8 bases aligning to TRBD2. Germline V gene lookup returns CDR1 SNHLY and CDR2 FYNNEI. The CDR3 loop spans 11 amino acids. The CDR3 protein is CASSETREGWF. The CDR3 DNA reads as TGTGCCAGCAGTGAAACACGGGAGGGATGGTTC.

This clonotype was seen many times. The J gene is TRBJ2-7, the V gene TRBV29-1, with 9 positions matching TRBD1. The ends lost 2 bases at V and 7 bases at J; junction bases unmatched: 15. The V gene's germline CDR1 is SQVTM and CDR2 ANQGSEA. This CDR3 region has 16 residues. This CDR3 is CSVEPTTEQGAGEQYF. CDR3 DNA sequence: TGCAGCGTTGAACCAACTACTGAACAGGGGGCGGGTGAGCAGTACTTC.

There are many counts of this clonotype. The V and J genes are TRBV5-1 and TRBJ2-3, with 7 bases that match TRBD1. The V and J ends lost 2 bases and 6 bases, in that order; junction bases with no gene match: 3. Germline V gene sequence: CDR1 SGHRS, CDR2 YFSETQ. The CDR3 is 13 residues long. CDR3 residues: CASSFQGEDTQYF. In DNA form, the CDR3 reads TGCGCCAGCAGCTTCCAGGGGGAGGATACGCAGTATTTT.

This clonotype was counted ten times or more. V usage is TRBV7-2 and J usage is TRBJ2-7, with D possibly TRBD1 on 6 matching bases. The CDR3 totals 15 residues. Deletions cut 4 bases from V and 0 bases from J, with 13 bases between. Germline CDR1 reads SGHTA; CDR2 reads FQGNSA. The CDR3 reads CASSSRTASSYEQYF. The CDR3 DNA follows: TGTGCCAGCAGCTCCCGGACAGCTAGCTCCTACGAGCAGTACTTC.